This T cell receptor beta chain was documented in a study of cytomegalovirus exposure and HLA in healthy donors (dated 2017 in TCRdb). For the study in its entirety: The roughly 650 repertoires of the first cohort and the 120 or so validation repertoires were produced on the same platform, according to a later analysis. The study aimed to test whether cataloging public T cell receptors could reveal signatures of past pathogen exposure. In addition to the first cohort of 666 subjects, a separate validation cohort of approximately 120 different subjects was used. To predict cytomegalovirus infection status, the study combined high-throughput TCR immunosequencing, statistical association of individual TCRs with disease status, and machine learning. Paper-wide results and their limitations: A later analysis found that TCRs clustered in the first cohort also tended to co-occur in the roughly 120 validation repertoires, with approximately 94% of cluster scores above 0. The classifier was reported to diagnose cytomegalovirus status with high specificity and sensitivity in both the original and validation cohorts. A few of the identified cytomegalovirus-associated TCR beta chains were confirmed in vitro to be specific for cytomegalovirus antigens. It was suggested by the authors that the approach could potentially be generalized to other disease states and immunological phenotypes. A later analysis lacked HLA typing for the validation cohort, so it scored co-occurrence in that cohort across all 120 or so repertoires. In the study, some 160 TCR beta chains were listed as associated with cytomegalovirus. Across donors, most TCR sequences were observed very rarely, whereas some public TCRs were present in many individuals.

V is shortened by 4 bases, J by 3 bases, and the region joining them spans 16 bases. CDR1 and CDR2 are drawn from the germline V gene: SGDLS, YYNGEE. The CDR3 runs 16 residues from the cysteine to the phenylalanine. The kept DNA is CDR3 alone, 48 bases in frame from the first base. As concerns this clone: Its specific antigen is unknown. Per-base qualities were not stored, and no clone one base away is much larger.

The method was the immunoSEQ multiplex PCR assay. The authors processed their data as follows. A statistical classification framework was built to diagnose cytomegalovirus status from the catalog of TCR beta chain sequences. The table comes from immuneACCESS by way of TCRdb, which keeps in-frame sequences with V and J called. Part of the clones is missing from these tables; in studies checked, under half for an unresolved V gene and the rest for unknown reasons. The DNA gave D and trimming, while V, J and clone size come from that table. The sample table holds around 90,000 clones, of which more than 70% were seen once. About 12% of the sample lies in the top ten. Donors formed part of the validation cohort, which comprised approximately 130 subjects and was distinct from the first cohort of roughly 600 subjects.

The chain is encoded by TRBV9 joined to TRBJ2-2; D gene: possibly TRBD1, on 6 matching bases. This receptor was obtained from a woman aged 18 to 35 in good health and CMV-seropositive. Input material: PBMCs. The DNA reads TGTGCCAGCAGCCCGGTCCCAGGGGCGGACACCGGGGAGCTGTTTTTT. Translated, this is CASSPVPGADTGELFF.